Listed here are 9 T cell receptor beta chains from one sample, sequenced in a study of type 1 regulatory T cells. These receptors lack a known antigen. Each CDR3 protein gets one entry after TCRdb re-called the reads with MiXCR. Here the sample spans roughly 62,000 distinct CDR3 sequences, 62% being singletons. Sequencing used cultured non-Tr1 T cells, either the whole culture or a sorted T cell fraction (not recorded which). The receptors come from a human donor in good health.

This sequence joins TRBV7-2 and TRBJ2-2; 8 bases align to TRBD2. CDR1 is SGHTA and CDR2 is FQGNSA in the germline V gene. The CDR3 is made up of 17 amino acids. V lost 1 base, J lost 7 bases, and 11 bases stayed unmatched. CDR3 region: CASSLGSQREFGGELFF. In DNA, the CDR3 is TGTGCCAGCAGCTTAGGGTCACAGCGGGAGTTCGGCGGGGAGCTGTTTTTT. The whole variable domain, filled in from reference TRBV7-2 and TRBJ2-2, reads GAGVSQSPSNKVTEKGKDVELRCDPISGHTALYWYRQSLGQGLEFLIYFQGNSAPDKSGLPSDRFSAERTGGSVSTLTIQRTQQEDSAVYLCASSLGSQREFGGELFFGEGSRLTVL.

This rearrangement joins TRBV20-1 to TRBJ2-3, with 7 bases fitting TRBD2. V gave up 5 bases and J gave up 0 bases; unmatched junction bases: 11. CDR1 and CDR2 from the germline V gene are DFQATT and SNEGSKA (reference sequence). The length of the CDR3 is 16 residues. The CDR3, as DNA: TGCAGTGCTCTTGAGACTAGCTGGCCTAGCACAGATACGCAGTATTTT. Protein sequence: CSALETSWPSTDTQYF.

This clonotype was found a few times. This chain uses TRBV4-3 with TRBJ2-6; D is unresolved. The V end lost 1 base, the J end lost 0 bases, and 4 bases lay between the germline ends. This CDR3 is built from 15 residues. The germline V gene has CDR1 LGHNA and CDR2 YSLEER. CDR3 in amino acids: CASSQGFSGANVLTF. As DNA, the CDR3 is TGCGCCAGCAGCCAAGGATTCTCTGGGGCCAACGTCCTGACTTTC.

The rearrangement uses TRBV5-1 and TRBJ2-7; D is unresolved. Trimming shortened V by 0 bases and J by 2 bases, and 6 bases separated the two germline ends. The CDR3 consists of 13 residues. CDR1 SGHRS and CDR2 YFSETQ come from the germline V gene. DNA of the CDR3: TGCGCCAGCAGCTTGGACGGAGCCTACGAGCAGTACTTC. Translation gives CASSLDGAYEQYF.

The chain carries TRBV7-9 and TRBJ2-3; 8 nucleotides match TRBD1. The germline CDR1 and CDR2 sequences are SEHNR and FQNEAQ (reference sequence). This CDR3 has 13 residues. Trimming at V came to 7 bases and at J to 6 bases, leaving 6 bases not matched to a gene. Here the CDR3 DNA reads TGTGCCAGCAACCAGGGGGCGGGGGATACGCAGTATTTT. Translated: CASNQGAGDTQYF.

This clonotype has only a few counts. The rearrangement joins TRBV19 to TRBJ2-7; D is unresolved. The CDR3 runs 14 residues. CDR1 is LNHDA, CDR2 SQIVND, per germline (reference sequence). Between the trimmed V and J ends, which lost 4 bases and 2 bases, there was a span of 12 bases. CDR3 coding DNA: TGTGCCAGTAGTAAGGCCCCACAAACCTACGAGCAGTACTTC. Translated: CASSKAPQTYEQYF.

By its share, this clonotype is medium-sized (0.01 to 0.1%). The J gene is TRBJ2-7, the V gene TRBV12-3 or TRBV12-4; D could derive from TRBD1 or TRBD2 (5 bases each). V lost 3 bases and J lost 0, with 18 bases in between. This CDR3 region has 17 residues. DNA for the CDR3: TGTGCCAGCAGTTTGGGACCTTGGACCCAGAGCTCCTACGAGCAGTACTTC. Its protein is CASSLGPWTQSSYEQYF.

The V call is TRBV3-1, the J call TRBJ2-2, with 10 bases identical to TRBD2. Germline lookup yields CDR1 LGHDT and CDR2 YNNKEL (reference sequence). Trimming at V came to 4 bases and at J to 5 bases, leaving 4 bases not matched to a gene. The CDR3 spans 15 residues. CDR3 sequence reads: CASSLPLAGTGELFF. In nucleotides, the CDR3 is TGTGCCAGCAGCCTACCACTAGCGGGAACCGGGGAGCTGTTTTTT.

The J gene is TRBJ2-5, the V gene TRBV5-5, with 7 bases fitting TRBD1. Trimming at V came to 0 bases and at J to 7 bases, leaving 6 bases not matched to a gene. The length of the CDR3 is 14 residues. In germline, CDR1 is SGHKS, CDR2 YYEKEE (reference sequence). The CDR3: CASSLEGAVPTQYF. The CDR3 region has the DNA TGTGCCAGCAGCTTGGAGGGGGCGGTCCCGACCCAGTACTTC.